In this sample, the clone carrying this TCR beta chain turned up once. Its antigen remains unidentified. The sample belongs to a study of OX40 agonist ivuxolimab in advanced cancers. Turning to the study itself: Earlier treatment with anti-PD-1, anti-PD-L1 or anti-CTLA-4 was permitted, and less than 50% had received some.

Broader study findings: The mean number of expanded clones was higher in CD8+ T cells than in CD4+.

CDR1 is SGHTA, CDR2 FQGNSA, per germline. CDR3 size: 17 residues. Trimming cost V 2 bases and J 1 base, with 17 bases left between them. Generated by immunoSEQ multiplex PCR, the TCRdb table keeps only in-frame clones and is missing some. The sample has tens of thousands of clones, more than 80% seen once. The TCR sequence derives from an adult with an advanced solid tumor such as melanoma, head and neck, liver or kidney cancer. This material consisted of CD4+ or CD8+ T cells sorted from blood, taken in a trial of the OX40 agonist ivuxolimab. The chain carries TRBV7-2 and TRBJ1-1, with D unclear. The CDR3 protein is CASSLFPGANSNTEAFF. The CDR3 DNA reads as TGTGCCAGCAGCTTATTTCCAGGTGCTAATTCGAACACTGAAGCTTTCTTT.